This T cell receptor (beta chain) was sequenced in a study of blood T cell repertoires in COVID-19. Study information: Whether acute or convalescent, the COVID-19 samples came from the United States, Italy and Spain. Nucleic acid was either cDNA or gDNA, and it came from T cells, B-cell-depleted T cells, or PBMCs.

The CDR3 extends over 18 amino acids. The germline V gene encodes CDR1 MNHNY and CDR2 SVGAGI (reference sequence). V was trimmed by 5 bases and J by 1 base, leaving 21 bases between them. In the original workflow: How many nucleated cells were present was estimated from reference gene primer amplification. Generated by immunoSEQ multiplex PCR, the TCRdb table keeps only in-frame clones and is missing some. V and J calls and clone size are given by that table; D and trimming were obtained from the DNA. The repertoire holds about 220,000 clones, with roughly 81% as singletons. The origin of this receptor is a man aged 45-65 years who had recovered from COVID-19. Sequenced input: peripheral blood. This chain joins TRBV6-6 and TRBJ1-5, with D possibly being TRBD1 (5 bases). The CDR3 region has the DNA TGTGCCAGCAGTCGAGGGACTCGGGGTCGGCTGAGCAATCAGCCCCAGCATTTT. Its translation is CASSRGTRGRLSNQPQHF.